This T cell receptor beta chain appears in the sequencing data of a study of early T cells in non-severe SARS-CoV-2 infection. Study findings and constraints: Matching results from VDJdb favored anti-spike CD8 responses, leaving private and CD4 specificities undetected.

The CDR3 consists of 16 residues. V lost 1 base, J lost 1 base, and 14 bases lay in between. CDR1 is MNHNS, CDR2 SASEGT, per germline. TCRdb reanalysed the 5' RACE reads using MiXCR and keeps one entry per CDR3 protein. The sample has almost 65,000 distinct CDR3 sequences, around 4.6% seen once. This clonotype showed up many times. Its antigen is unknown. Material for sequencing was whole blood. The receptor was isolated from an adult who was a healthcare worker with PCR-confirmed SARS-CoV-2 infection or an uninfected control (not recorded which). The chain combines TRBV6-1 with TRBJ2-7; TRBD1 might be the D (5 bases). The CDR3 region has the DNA TGTGCCAGCAGTGAAGTAGTAGGGGAACCATCCTACGAGCAGTACTTC. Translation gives CASSEVVGEPSYEQYF.